The 5 T cell receptor beta chains below were found in one sample sequenced in a study of CD8 T cells in ankylosing spondylitis. MiXCR was run by TCRdb on the 5' RACE reads, yielding one entry per CDR3 protein. The sample has about 340,000 distinct CDR3 sequences, 14% to 15% seen once. The material sequenced was blood, either unsorted or a sorted T cell fraction (not recorded which). These receptors were collected from a male donor with ankylosing spondylitis or in good health (not recorded which).

This clonotype was counted at least ten times. The genes are TRBV12-3 or TRBV12-4 and TRBJ1-5; D gene ambiguous. The germline V and J ends were trimmed by 6 bases and 3 bases, with 12 bases remaining between them. The CDR3 consists of 14 residues. The CDR3 sequence: CASRGGQNNQPQHF. The CDR3 DNA follows: TGTGCCAGCAGGGGAGGGCAGAACAATCAGCCCCAGCATTTT.

This clonotype was counted a few times. V is TRBV4-1 and J is TRBJ2-5, with 10 bases matching TRBD2. Germline values: CDR1 MGHRA, CDR2 YSYEKL. This CDR3 contains 15 residues. J was trimmed by 5 bases and V by 1 base; bases with no gene match: 4. The CDR3 nucleotides read TGCGCCAGCAGCCAAGTCTTACTAGCGGGGGAGACCCAGTACTTC. It translates to CASSQVLLAGETQYF.

The chain uses TRBV11-1 and TRBJ2-5; 7 bases line up with TRBD1. The CDR3 contains 13 residues. Germline V gene sequence: CDR1 SGHAT, CDR2 FQDESV (reference sequence). Trimming removed 5 bases from V and 11 bases from J; junction bases left unmatched: 11. The chain's CDR3 is CASSPGTAPGQYF. The CDR3 DNA follows: TGTGCCAGCAGCCCCGGGACAGCCCCGGGTCAGTACTTC.

The chain is built from TRBV5-1 and TRBJ2-1; D might be TRBD2 (5 bases). The germline V and J ends were trimmed by 0 bases and 0 bases, with 10 bases remaining between them. The CDR3 has 16 residues. Per the germline V gene, CDR1 is SGHRS and CDR2 is YFSETQ. CDR3 in DNA: TGCGCCAGCAGCTTGGAAGCGGCTAGCTCCTACAATGAGCAGTTCTTC. Amino acids: CASSLEAASSYNEQFF.

The table lists this clonotype with a few counts. The rearrangement links TRBV11-2 to TRBJ2-3, with a weak D call TRBD2 (5 bases). CDR1 and CDR2 from the germline V gene are SGHAT and FQNNGV. Trimming shortened V by 0 bases and J by 6 bases, and 13 bases separated the two germline ends. This CDR3 has 15 residues. The CDR3 is CASSLDPRGGDTQYF. CDR3 nucleotides: TGTGCCAGCAGCTTAGACCCCCGCGGAGGCGATACGCAGTATTTT.